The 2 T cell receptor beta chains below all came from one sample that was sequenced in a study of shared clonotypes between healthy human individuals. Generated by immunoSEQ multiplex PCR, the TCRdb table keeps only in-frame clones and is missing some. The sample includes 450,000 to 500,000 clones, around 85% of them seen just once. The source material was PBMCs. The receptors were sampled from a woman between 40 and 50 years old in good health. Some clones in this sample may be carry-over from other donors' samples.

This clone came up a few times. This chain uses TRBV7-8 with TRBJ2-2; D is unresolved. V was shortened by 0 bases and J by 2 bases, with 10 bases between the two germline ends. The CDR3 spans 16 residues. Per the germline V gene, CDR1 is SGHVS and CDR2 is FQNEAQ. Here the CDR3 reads CASSLASWGNTGELFF. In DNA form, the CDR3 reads TGTGCCAGCAGCTTAGCTAGCTGGGGAAACACCGGGGAGCTGTTTTTT.

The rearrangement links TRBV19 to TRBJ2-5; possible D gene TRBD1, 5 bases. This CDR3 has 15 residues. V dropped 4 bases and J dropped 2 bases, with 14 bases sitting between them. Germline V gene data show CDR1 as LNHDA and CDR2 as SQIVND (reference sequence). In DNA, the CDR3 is TGTGCCAGTAGTAAGGGGAATCTATTACAAGAGACCCAGTACTTC. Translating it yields CASSKGNLLQETQYF. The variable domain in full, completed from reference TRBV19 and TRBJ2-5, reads DGGITQSPKYLFRKEGQNVTLSCEQNLNHDAMYWYRQDPGQGLRLIYYSQIVNDFQKGDIAEGYSVSREKKESFPLTVTSAQKNPTAFYLCASSKGNLLQETQYFGPGTRLLVL.